Listed below are T cell receptor beta chains from one sample, sequenced in a study of T cell responses to AZD1222 COVID-19 vaccine. TCRdb's copy holds only in-frame clones and misses some; the assay was immunoSEQ multiplex PCR. Of 150,000 to 180,000 clones listed, about 87% are singletons. The material sequenced was peripheral blood, taken on day 0 of AZD1222 vaccination. Receptor source: an adult in good health. Each CDR3 is given with its conserved first and last residue. A D gene is named only where the DNA matches it firmly. The size of a clone is reported for some rows only, either as once, few or many, or as a class for expanded clones.

clone size | J gene | D gene | V gene | CDR3 protein | CDR3 DNA
NA | TRBJ1-3 | NA | TRBV28 | CASSLPPGFSGNTIYF | TGTGCCAGCAGCTTACCCCCAGGGTTCTCTGGAAACACCATATATTTT
NA | TRBJ2-1 | TRBD1 | TRBV24-1 | CATSEPGTGVGEQFF | TGTGCCACCAGTGAACCCGGGACAGGGGTAGGGGAGCAGTTCTTC
NA | TRBJ1-4 | NA | TRBV18 | CASSPGGPNEKLFF | TGTGCCAGCTCACCCGGGGGCCCTAATGAAAAACTGTTTTTT
NA | TRBJ1-1 | NA | TRBV10-3 | CAIAGSEPATEAFF | TGTGCCATAGCAGGGTCGGAGCCCGCCACTGAAGCTTTCTTT
NA | TRBJ2-1 | NA | TRBV7-8 | CASSILVGGLKDEQFF | TGTGCCAGCAGCATCCTAGTGGGGGGGCTGAAGGATGAGCAGTTCTTC
NA | TRBJ2-5 | NA | TRBV28 | CASSSGSSQETQYF | TGTGCCAGCAGTTCGGGGAGTAGCCAAGAGACCCAGTACTTC
few | TRBJ1-1 | NA | TRBV15 | CATSRDPGPRRTEAFF | TGTGCCACCAGCAGAGACCCCGGCCCCCGGAGGACTGAAGCTTTCTTT
once | TRBJ1-5 | TRBD1 | TRBV18 | CASSPTTGPSNQPQHF | TGTGCCAGCTCACCAACGACAGGGCCTAGCAATCAGCCCCAGCATTTT
NA | TRBJ2-5 | NA | TRBV4-1 | CASSQEGAIQETQYF | TGCGCCAGCAGCCAAGAGGGGGCCATCCAAGAGACCCAGTACTTC
NA | TRBJ2-1 | TRBD2 | TRBV28 | CASSSSGSSYNEQFF | TGTGCCAGCAGTTCCAGCGGGAGCTCCTACAATGAGCAGTTCTTC